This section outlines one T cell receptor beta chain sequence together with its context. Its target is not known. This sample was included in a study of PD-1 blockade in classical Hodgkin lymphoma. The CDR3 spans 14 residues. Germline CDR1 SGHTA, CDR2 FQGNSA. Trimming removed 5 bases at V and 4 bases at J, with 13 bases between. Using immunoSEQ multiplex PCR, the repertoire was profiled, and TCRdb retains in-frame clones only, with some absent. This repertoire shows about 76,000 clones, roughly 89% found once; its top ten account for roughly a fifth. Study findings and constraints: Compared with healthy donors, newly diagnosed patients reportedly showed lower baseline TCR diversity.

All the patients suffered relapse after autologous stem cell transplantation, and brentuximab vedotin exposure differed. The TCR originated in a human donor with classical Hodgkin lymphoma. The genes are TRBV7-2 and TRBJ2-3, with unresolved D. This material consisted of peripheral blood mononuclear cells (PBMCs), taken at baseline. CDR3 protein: CASSPWRDSDTQYF. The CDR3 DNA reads TGTGCCAGCAGCCCCTGGAGAGACTCAGATACGCAGTATTTT.